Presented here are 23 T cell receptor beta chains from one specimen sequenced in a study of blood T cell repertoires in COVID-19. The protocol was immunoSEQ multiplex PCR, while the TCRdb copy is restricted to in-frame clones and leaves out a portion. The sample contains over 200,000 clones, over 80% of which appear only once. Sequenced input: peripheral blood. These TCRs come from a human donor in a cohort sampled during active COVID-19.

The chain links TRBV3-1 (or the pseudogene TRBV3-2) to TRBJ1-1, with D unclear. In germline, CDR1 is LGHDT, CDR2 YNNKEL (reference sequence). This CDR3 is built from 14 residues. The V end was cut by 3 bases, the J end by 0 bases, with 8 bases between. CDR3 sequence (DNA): TGTGCCAGCAGCCAGAACATTTTGAACACTGAAGCTTTCTTT. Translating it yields CASSQNILNTEAFF.

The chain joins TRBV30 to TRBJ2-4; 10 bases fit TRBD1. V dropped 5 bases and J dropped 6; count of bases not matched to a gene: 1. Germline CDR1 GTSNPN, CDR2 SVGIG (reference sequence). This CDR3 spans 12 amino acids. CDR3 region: CAWGTGVNIQYF. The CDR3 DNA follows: TGTGCCTGGGGGACAGGGGTAAACATTCAGTACTTC.

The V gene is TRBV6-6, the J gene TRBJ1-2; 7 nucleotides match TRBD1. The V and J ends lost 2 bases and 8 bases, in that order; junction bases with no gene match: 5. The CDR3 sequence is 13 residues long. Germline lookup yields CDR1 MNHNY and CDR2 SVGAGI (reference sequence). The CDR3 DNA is TGTGCCAGCAGTTACGAGGGGGCGGCCGGCTACACCTTC. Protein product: CASSYEGAAGYTF.

The DNA for the CDR3 is TGTGCCAGCAGCTGGACTAGCGGCCATCTCACCCATCGGGAGCAGTACTTC. Translated: CASSWTSGHLTHREQYF. The J gene is TRBJ2-7, the V gene TRBV5-6; 10 bases align to TRBD2. Germline trimming cut 3 bases from V and 7 bases from J; bases unmatched to any gene: 16. This CDR3 has 17 amino acids. CDR1 and CDR2 (germline): SGHDT, YYEEEE.

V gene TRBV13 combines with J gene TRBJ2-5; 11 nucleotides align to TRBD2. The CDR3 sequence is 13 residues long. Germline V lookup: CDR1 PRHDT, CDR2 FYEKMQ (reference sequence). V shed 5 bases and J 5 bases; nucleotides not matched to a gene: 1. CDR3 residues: CASSPSGGETQYF. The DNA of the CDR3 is TGTGCCAGCAGCCCTAGCGGGGGGGAGACCCAGTACTTC.

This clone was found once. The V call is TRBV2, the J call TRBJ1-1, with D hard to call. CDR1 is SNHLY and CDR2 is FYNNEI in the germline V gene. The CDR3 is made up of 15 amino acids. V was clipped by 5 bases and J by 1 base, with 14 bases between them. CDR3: CASSQEAFGNTEAFF. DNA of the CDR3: TGTGCCAGCAGTCAGGAGGCATTCGGGAACACTGAAGCTTTCTTT.

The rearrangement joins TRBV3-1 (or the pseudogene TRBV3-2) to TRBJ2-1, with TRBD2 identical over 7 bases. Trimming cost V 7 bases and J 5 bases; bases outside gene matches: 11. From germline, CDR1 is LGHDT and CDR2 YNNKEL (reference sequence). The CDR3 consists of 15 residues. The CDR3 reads CASTRQWGGNNEQFF. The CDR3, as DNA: TGTGCCAGCACCCGCCAATGGGGGGGTAACAATGAGCAGTTCTTC.

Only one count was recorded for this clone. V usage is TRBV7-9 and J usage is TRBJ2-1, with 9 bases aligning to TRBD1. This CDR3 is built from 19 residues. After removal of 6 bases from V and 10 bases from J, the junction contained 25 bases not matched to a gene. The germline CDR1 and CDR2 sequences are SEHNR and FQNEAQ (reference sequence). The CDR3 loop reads CASSNEPEPGQGARHEQFF. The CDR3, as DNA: TGTGCCAGCAGTAATGAGCCGGAACCGGGACAGGGAGCACGTCACGAGCAGTTCTTC.

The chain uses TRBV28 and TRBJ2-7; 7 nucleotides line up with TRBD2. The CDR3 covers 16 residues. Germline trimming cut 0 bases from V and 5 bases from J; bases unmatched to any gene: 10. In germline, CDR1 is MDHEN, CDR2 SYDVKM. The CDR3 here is CASSLWGRGNFHEQYF. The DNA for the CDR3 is TGTGCCAGCAGTTTATGGGGGCGGGGGAATTTCCACGAGCAGTACTTC.

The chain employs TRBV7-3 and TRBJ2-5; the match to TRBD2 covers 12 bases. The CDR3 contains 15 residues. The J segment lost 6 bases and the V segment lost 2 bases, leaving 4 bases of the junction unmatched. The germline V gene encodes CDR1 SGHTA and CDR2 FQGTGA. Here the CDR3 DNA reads TGTGCCAGCAGCTTACTAGCGGGAGGGCTGAAGACCCAGTACTTC. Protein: CASSLLAGGLKTQYF.

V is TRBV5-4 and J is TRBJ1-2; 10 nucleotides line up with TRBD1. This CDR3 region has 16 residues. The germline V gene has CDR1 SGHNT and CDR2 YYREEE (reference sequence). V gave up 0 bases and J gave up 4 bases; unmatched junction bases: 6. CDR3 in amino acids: CASSLAGDRGSYGYTF. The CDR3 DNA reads TGTGCCAGCAGCTTGGCCGGGGACAGGGGCTCCTATGGCTACACCTTC.

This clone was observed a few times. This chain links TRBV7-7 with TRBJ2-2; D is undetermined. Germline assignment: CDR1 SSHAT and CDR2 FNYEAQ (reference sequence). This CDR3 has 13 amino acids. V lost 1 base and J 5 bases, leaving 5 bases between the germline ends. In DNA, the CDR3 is TGTGCCAGCAGCTTAGTCCGGACCGGGGAGCTGTTTTTT. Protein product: CASSLVRTGELFF.

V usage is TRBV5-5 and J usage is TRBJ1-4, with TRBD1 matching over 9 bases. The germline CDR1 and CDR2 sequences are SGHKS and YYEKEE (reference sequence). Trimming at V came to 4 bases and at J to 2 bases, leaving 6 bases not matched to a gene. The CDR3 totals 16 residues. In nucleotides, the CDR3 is TGTGCCAGCAGCCAGGTACAGGGGGCGACTAATGAAAAACTGTTTTTT. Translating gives CASSQVQGATNEKLFF.

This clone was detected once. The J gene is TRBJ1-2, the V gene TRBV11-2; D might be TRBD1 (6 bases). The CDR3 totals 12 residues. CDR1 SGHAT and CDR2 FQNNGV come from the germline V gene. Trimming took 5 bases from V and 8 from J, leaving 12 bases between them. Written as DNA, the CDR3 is TGTGCCAGCAGCCCACAGGGTTGGGGCTACACCTTC. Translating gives CASSPQGWGYTF.

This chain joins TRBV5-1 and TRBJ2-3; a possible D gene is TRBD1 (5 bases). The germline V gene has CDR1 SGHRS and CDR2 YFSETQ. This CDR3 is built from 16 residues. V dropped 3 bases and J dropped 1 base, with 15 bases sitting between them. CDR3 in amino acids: CASSSQVLRRTDTQYF. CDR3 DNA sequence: TGCGCCAGCAGCTCACAGGTTTTACGACGCACAGATACGCAGTATTTT.

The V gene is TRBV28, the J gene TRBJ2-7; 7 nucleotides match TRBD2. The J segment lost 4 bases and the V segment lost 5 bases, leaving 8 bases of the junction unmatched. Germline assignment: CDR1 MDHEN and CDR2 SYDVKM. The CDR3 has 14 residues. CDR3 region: CASSLPGSGYEQYF. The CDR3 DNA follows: TGTGCCAGCAGTCTCCCGGGTAGCGGGTACGAGCAGTACTTC.

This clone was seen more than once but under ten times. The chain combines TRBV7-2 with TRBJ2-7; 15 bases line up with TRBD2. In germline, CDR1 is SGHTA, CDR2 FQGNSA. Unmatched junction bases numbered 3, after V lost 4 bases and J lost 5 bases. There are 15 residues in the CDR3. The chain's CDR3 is CASSWGLAGGNEQYF. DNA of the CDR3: TGTGCCAGCAGCTGGGGACTAGCGGGAGGCAACGAGCAGTACTTC.

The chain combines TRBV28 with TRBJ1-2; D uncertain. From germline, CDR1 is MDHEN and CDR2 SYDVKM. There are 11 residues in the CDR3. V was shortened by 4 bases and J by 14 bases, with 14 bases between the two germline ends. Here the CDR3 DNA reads TGTGCCAGCAGTTCACCGTCCGGGAAGACCTTC. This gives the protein CASSSPSGKTF.

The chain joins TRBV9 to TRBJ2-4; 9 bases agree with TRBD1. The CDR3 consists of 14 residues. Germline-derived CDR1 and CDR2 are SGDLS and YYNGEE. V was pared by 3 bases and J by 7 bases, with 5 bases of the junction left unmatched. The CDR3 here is CASSAGTGRNIQYF. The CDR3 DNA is TGTGCCAGCAGCGCCGGGACAGGGAGGAACATTCAGTACTTC.

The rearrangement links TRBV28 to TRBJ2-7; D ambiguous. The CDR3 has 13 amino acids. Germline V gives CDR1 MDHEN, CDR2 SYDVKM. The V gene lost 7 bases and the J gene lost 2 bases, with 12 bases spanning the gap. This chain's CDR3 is CASNFELTYEQYF. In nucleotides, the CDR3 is TGTGCCAGCAATTTTGAGCTAACCTACGAGCAGTACTTC.

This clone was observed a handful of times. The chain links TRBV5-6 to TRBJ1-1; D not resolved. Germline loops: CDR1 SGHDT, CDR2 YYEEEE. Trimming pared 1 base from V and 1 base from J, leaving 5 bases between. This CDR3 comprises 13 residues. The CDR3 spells CASSLPQNTEAFF. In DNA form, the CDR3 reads TGTGCCAGCAGCTTGCCCCAGAACACTGAAGCTTTCTTT.

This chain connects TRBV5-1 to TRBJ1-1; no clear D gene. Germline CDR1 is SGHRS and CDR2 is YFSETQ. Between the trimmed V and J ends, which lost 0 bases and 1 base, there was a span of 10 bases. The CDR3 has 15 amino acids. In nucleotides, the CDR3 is TGCGCCAGCAGCTTGGCCCCGGCAGGGAACACTGAAGCTTTCTTT. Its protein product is CASSLAPAGNTEAFF.

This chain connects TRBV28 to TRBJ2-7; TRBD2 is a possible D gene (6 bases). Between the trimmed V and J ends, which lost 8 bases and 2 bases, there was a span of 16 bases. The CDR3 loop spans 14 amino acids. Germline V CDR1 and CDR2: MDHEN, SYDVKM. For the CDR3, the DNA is TGTGCCAGCGGCACTTTCCGGGGGACCTACGAGCAGTACTTC. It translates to CASGTFRGTYEQYF.